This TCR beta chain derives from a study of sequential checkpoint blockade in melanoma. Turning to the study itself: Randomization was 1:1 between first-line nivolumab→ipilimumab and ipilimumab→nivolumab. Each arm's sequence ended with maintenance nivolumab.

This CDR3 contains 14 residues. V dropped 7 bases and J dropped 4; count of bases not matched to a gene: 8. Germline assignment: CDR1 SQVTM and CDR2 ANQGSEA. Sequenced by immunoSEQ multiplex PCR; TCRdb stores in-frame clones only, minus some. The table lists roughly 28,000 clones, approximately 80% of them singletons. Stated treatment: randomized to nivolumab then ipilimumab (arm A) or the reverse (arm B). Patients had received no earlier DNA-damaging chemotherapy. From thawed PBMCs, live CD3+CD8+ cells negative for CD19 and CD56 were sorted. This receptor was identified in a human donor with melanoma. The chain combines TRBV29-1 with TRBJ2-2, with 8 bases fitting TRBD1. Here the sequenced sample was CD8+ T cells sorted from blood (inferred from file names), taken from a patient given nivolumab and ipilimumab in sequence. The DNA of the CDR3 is TGCAGCGCGCATCAGGGGGCCTTCACCGGGGAGCTGTTTTTT. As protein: CSAHQGAFTGELFF.